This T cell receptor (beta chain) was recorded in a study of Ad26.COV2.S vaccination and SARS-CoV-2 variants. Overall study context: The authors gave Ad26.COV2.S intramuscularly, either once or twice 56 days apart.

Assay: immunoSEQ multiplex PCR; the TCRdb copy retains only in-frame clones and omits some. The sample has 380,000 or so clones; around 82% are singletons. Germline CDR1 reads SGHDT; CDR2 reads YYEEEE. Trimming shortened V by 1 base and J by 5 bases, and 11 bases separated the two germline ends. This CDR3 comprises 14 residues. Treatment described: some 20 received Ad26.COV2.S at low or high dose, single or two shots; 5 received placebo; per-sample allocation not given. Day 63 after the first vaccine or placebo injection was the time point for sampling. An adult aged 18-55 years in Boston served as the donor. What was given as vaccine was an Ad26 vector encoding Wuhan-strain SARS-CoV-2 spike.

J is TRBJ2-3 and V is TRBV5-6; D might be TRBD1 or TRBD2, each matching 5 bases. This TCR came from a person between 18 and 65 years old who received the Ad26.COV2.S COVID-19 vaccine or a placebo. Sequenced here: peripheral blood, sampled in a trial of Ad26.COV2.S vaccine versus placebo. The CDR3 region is CASSLLGAGDTQYF. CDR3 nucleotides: TGTGCCAGCAGCTTGCTAGGGGCGGGAGATACGCAGTATTTT. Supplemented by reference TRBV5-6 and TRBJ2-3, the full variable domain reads DAGVTQSPTHLIKTRGQQVTLRCSPKSGHDTVSWYQQALGQGPQFIFQYYEEEERQRGNFPDRFSGHQFPNYSSELNVNALLLGDSALYLCASSLLGAGDTQYFGPGTRLTVL.